This T cell receptor beta chain was sequenced during a study of T cell responses to AZD1222 COVID-19 vaccine. Whole-study results and caveats: Reportedly, nearly half the spike-specific TCRs target unmutated variant regions. There were mostly white British donors and more females than males, and clonal diversity was possibly underestimated. Of the AZD1222 recipients, only five or six were seropositive at baseline.

Method: immunoSEQ multiplex PCR; TCRdb's copy keeps in-frame clones and lacks some. The table has 43,000 or so clones, roughly 91% seen once; the top ten hold approximately 37%. As regards this clone: The target antigen is unknown.

This CDR3 spans 18 amino acids. V lost 1 base to trimming and J lost 1 base, with 19 bases between them. CDR1 is SGHTA, CDR2 FQGNSA, per germline. J is TRBJ1-2 and V is TRBV7-2, with a tentative D call TRBD1 (6 bases). The TCR was taken from an adult who received the AZD1222 COVID-19 vaccine. Sample: peripheral blood, taken 28 days after the second AZD1222 dose. The CDR3 DNA reads TGTGCCAGCAGCTTAGGGTTGGCTTCCGGGGGCCTTAACTATGGCTACACCTTC. It yields the protein CASSLGLASGGLNYGYTF.